This TCR beta chain was sequenced during a study of Ad26.COV2.S vaccination and SARS-CoV-2 variants. Treatment denoted: about 20 received Ad26.COV2.S at low or high dose, single or two shots; several received placebo; per-sample allocation not given. Vaccine and placebo recipients were sampled on day 63 after the first injection. Germline lookup yields CDR1 MDHEN and CDR2 SYDVKM. V was cut by 11 bases and J by 0 bases, with 5 bases left in between. CDR3 length: 10 residues. Only in-frame clones appear in the TCRdb table, and some are missing; sequencing was by immunoSEQ multiplex PCR. The data contain fewer than 400,000 clones, 89% of them singletons.

The TCR comes from a person between 18 and 60 years old who received the Ad26.COV2.S COVID-19 vaccine or a placebo. The chain uses TRBV28 and TRBJ2-7, with no clear D. This material consisted of peripheral blood, taken in a trial of Ad26.COV2.S vaccine versus placebo. CDR3 residues: CAADSYEQYF. The CDR3 DNA is TGTGCCGCGGACTCCTACGAGCAGTACTTC. The variable domain in full, with the rest retrieved from reference TRBV28 and TRBJ2-7, is DVKVTQSSRYLVKRTGEKVFLECVQDMDHENMFWYRQDPGLGLRLIYFSYDVKMKEKGDIPEGYSVSREKKERFSLILESASTNQTSMYLCAADSYEQYFGPGTRLTVT.